Described below is a single T cell receptor beta chain sequence and its context. The source of the sample is a study of T cell clonotyping in hematopoietic cell transplantation. Data came from immunoSEQ multiplex PCR; TCRdb stores just in-frame clones and leaves some out. Among 4,000 to 5,500 clones listed, around 96% were seen once. The CDR3 is made up of 15 amino acids. Trimming cost V 0 bases and J 2 bases, with 10 bases left between them. Germline V CDR1 and CDR2: WNHNN, SYGVQD (reference sequence). This material consisted of PBMCs, taken 100 days after allogeneic stem cell transplant. The clonotype was recovered from a male patient between 40 and 50 years old who had an allogeneic stem cell transplant from a related donor, so the T cells may come from the graft donor. Some clones in this sample may be carry-over from other donors' samples. The chain carries TRBV10-1 and TRBJ1-1; a weak D match, TRBD1 (6 bases). CDR3 sequence reads: CASSESDSRNTEAFF. As DNA, the CDR3 is TGCGCCAGCAGTGAGTCGGACAGCAGAAACACTGAAGCTTTCTTT.